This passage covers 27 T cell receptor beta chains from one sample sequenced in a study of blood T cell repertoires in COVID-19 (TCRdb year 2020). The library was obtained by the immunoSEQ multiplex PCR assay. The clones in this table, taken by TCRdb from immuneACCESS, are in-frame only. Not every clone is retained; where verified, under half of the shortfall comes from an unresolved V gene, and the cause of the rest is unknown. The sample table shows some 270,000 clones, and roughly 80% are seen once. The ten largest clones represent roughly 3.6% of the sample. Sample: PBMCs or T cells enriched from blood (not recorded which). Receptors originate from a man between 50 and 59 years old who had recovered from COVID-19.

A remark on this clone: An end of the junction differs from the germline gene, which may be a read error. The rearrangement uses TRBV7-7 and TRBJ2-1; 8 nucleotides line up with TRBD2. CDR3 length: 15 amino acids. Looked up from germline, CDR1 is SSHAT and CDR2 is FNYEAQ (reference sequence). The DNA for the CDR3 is TGTGCTAGCAGCTTAGAAGCGGGGGCCCGGGGGGAGCAGTTCTTC. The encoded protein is CASSLEAGARGEQFF.

This CDR3 reads CSASSRHIAGLNEQFF. In DNA form, the CDR3 reads TGCAGTGCTAGTAGTCGGCACATTGCGGGCCTCAATGAGCAGTTCTTC. The rearrangement joins TRBV20-1 to TRBJ2-1, with a weak D call TRBD2 (5 bases). Germline V gene data show CDR1 as DFQATT and CDR2 as SNEGSKA (reference sequence). V lost 3 bases, J lost 6 bases, and 21 bases lay in between. This CDR3 has 16 residues.

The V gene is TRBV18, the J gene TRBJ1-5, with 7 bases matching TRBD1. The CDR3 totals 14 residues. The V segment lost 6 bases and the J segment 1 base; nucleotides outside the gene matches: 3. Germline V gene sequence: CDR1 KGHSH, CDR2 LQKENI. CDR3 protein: CASSGTESNQPQHF. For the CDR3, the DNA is TGTGCCAGCTCGGGGACAGAGAGCAATCAGCCCCAGCATTTT.

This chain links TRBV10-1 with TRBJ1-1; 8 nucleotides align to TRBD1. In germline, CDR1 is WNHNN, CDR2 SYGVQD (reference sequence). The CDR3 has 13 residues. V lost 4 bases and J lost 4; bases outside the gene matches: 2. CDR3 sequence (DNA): TGCGCCAGCAGTGCAGGGGGCCCCACTGAAGCTTTCTTT. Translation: CASSAGGPTEAFF.

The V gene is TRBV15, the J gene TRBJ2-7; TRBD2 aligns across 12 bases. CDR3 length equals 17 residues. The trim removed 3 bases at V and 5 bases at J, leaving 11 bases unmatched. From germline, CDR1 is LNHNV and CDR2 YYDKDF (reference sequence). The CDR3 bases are TGTGCCACCAGCAGTAGGATGACTAGCGGGAGAGGGGACGAGCAGTACTTC. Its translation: CATSSRMTSGRGDEQYF.

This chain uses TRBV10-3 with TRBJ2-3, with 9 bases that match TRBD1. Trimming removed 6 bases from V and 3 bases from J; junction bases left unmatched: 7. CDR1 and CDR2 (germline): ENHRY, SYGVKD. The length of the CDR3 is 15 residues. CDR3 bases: TGTGCCATCAGCCGGGGACAGGGTGGGACAGATACGCAGTATTTT. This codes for CAISRGQGGTDTQYF.

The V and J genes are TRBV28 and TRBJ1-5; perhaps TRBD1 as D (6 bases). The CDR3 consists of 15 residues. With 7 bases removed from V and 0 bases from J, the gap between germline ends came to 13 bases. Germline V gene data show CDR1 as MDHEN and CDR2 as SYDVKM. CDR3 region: CASIPGALSNQPQHF. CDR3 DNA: TGTGCCAGCATCCCAGGGGCCCTTAGCAATCAGCCCCAGCATTTT.

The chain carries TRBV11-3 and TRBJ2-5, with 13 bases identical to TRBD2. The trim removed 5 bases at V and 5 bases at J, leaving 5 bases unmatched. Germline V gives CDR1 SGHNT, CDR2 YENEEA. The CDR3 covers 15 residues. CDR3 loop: CASSVGTSGIETQYF. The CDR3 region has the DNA TGTGCCAGCAGCGTGGGGACTAGCGGGATTGAGACCCAGTACTTC. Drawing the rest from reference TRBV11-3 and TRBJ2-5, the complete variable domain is EAGVVQSPRYKIIEKKQPVAFWCNPISGHNTLYWYLQNLGQGPELLIRYENEEAVDDSQLPKDRFSAERLKGVDSTLKIQPAELGDSAVYLCASSVGTSGIETQYFGPGTRLLVL.

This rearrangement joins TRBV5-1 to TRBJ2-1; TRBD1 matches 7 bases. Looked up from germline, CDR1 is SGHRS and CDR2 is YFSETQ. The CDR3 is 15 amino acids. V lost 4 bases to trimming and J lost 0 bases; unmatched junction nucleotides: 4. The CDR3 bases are TGCGCCAGCAGCGACGGGACAGCCTCCTACAATGAGCAGTTCTTC. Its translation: CASSDGTASYNEQFF.

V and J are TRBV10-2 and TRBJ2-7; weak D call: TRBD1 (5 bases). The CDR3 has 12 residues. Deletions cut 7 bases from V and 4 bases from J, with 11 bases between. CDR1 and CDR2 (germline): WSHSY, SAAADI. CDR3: CASIGHLYEQYF. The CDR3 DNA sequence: TGCGCCAGCATCGGACACCTATACGAGCAGTACTTC.

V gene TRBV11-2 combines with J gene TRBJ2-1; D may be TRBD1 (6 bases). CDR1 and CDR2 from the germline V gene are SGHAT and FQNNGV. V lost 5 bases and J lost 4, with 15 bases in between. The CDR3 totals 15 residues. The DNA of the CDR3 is TGTGCCAGCAGCGCCGGAGACAGGCAATACAATGAGCAGTTCTTC. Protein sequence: CASSAGDRQYNEQFF.

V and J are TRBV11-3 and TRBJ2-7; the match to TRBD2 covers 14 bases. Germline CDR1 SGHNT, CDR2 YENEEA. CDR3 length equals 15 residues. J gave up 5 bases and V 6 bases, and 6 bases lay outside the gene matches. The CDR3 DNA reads TGTGCCAGCAGTTCCGGGACTAGCGGGAGCAACGAGCAGTACTTC. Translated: CASSSGTSGSNEQYF.

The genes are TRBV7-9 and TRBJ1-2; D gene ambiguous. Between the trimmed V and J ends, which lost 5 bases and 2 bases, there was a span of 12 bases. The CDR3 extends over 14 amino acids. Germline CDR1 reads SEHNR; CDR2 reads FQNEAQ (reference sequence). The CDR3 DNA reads TGTGCCAGCAGCCCGCCGGGGAGAAACTATGGCTACACCTTC. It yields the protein CASSPPGRNYGYTF.

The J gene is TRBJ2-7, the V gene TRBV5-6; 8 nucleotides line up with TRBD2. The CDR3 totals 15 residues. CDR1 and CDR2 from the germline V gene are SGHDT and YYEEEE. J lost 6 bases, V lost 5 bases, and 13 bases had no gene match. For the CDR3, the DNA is TGTGCCAGCAGTCGCATAGCGGGATTTGGCCTCGAGCAGTACTTC. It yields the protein CASSRIAGFGLEQYF. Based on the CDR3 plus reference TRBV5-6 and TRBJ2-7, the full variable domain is DAGVTQSPTHLIKTRGQQVTLRCSPKSGHDTVSWYQQALGQGPQFIFQYYEEEERQRGNFPDRFSGHQFPNYSSELNVNALLLGDSALYLCASSRIAGFGLEQYFGPGTRLTVT.

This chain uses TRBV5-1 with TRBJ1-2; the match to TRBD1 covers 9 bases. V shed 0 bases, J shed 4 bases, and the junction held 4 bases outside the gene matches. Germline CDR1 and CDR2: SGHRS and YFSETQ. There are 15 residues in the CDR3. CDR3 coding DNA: TGCGCCAGCAGCTTGGATACAGGGGGCGGCTATGGCTACACCTTC. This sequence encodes CASSLDTGGGYGYTF.

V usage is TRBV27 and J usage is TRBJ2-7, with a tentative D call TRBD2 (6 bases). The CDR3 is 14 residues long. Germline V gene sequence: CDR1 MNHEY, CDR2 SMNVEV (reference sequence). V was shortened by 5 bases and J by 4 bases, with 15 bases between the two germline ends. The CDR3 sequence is CASSPHGTFYEQYF. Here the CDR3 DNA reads TGTGCCAGCAGTCCACACGGGACTTTTTACGAGCAGTACTTC.

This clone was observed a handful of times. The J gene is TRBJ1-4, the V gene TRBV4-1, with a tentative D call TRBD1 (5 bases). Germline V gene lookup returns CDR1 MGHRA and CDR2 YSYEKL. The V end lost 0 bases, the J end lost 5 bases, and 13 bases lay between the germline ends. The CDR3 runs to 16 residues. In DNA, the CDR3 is TGCGCCAGCAGCCAAGATCTTGGGGCAGGGAATGAAAAACTGTTTTTT. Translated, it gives CASSQDLGAGNEKLFF.

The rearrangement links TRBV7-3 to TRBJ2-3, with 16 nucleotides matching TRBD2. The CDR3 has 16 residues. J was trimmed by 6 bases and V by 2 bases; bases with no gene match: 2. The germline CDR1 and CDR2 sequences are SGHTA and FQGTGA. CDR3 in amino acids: CASSLSGLAGGDTQYF. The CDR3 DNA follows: TGTGCCAGCAGCTTATCGGGACTAGCGGGAGGGGATACGCAGTATTTT. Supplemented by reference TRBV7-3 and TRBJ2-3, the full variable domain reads GAGVSQTPSNKVTEKGKYVELRCDPISGHTALYWYRQSLGQGPEFLIYFQGTGAADDSGLPNDRFFAVRPEGSVSTLKIQRTERGDSAVYLCASSLSGLAGGDTQYFGPGTRLTVL.

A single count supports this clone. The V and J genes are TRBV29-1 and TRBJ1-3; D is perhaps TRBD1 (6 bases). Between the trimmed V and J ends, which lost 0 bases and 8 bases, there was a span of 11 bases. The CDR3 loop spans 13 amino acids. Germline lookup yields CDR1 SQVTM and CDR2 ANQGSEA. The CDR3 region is CSVEDWEGDTIYF. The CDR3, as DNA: TGCAGCGTTGAAGATTGGGAGGGGGACACCATATATTTT.

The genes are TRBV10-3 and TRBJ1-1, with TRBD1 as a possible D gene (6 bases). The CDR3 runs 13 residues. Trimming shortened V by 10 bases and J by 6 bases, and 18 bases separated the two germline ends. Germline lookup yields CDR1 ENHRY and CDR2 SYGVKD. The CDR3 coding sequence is TGTGCCAACCGGGCCGCGGGGGCCGCTGAAGCTTTCTTT. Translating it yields CANRAAGAAEAFF.

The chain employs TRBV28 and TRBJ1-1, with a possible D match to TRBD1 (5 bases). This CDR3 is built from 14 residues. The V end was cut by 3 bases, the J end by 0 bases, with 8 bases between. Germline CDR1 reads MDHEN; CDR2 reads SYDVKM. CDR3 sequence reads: CASSLGTVNTEAFF. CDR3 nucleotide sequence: TGTGCCAGCAGTTTGGGGACTGTGAACACTGAAGCTTTCTTT.

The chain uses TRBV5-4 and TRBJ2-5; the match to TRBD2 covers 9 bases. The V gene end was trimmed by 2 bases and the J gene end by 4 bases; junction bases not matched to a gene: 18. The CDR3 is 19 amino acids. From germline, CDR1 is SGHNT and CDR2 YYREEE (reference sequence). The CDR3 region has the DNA TGTGCCAGCAGCTTCGTAGGTAGCGGGAGTGGGGTACCCGGAGAGACCCAGTACTTC. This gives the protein CASSFVGSGSGVPGETQYF.

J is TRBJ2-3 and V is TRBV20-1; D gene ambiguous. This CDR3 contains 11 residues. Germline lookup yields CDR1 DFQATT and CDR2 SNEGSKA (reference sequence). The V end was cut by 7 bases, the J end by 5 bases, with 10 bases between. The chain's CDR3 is CSELDIDTQYF. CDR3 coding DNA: TGCAGTGAGCTAGATATAGATACGCAGTATTTT.

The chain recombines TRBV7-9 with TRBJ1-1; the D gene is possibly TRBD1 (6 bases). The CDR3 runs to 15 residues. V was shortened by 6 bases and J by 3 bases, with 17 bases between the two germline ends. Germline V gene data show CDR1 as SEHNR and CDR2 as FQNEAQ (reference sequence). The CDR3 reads CASRSPGGGDTEAFF. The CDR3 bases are TGTGCCAGCAGATCGCCGGGAGGGGGGGACACTGAAGCTTTCTTT.

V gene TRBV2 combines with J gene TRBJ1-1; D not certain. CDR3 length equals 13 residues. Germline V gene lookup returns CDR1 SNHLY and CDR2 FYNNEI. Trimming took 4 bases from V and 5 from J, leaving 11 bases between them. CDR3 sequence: CASSVGGVTEAFF. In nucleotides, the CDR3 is TGTGCCAGCAGTGTGGGCGGGGTTACTGAAGCTTTCTTT.

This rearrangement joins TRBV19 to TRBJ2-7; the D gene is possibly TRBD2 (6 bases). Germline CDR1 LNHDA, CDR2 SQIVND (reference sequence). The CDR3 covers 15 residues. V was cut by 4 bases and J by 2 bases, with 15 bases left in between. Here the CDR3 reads CASSTPGRLAYEQYF. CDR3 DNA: TGTGCCAGTAGTACCCCGGGGAGGTTAGCCTACGAGCAGTACTTC.

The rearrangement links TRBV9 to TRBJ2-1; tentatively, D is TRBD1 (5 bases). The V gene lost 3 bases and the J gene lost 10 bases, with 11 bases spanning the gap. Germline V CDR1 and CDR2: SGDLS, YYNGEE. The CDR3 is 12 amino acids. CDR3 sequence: CASSEGHSEQFF. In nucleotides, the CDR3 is TGTGCCAGCAGCGAAGGACATTCCGAGCAGTTCTTC.